This T cell receptor beta chain was found in a study of CD8 T cells in Susac syndrome. An amount of RNA that ranged from roughly 0.45 to 1 ug was reverse transcribed with random hexamers. TCRdb re-called the immunoSEQ multiplex PCR reads with MiXCR, one entry per CDR3 protein. The sample consists of about 160,000 distinct CDR3 sequences, about 96% of them appearing once. Germline CDR1 reads SNHLY; CDR2 reads FYNNEI. The CDR3 loop spans 13 amino acids. V was trimmed by 2 bases and J by 7 bases, leaving 11 bases between them. Sequencing of TCR beta, carried out with a high-throughput approach, was applied to CD8+ and CD4+ T cells from the blood.

The receptor was isolated from a human donor with Susac syndrome. The sample comprised CD4+ T cells from PBMCs. This chain uses TRBV2 with TRBJ1-1; unclear D gene. The CDR3 coding sequence is TGTGCCAGCAGTGAACGTCAGACCTTTGAAGCTTTCTTT. Protein: CASSERQTFEAFF.